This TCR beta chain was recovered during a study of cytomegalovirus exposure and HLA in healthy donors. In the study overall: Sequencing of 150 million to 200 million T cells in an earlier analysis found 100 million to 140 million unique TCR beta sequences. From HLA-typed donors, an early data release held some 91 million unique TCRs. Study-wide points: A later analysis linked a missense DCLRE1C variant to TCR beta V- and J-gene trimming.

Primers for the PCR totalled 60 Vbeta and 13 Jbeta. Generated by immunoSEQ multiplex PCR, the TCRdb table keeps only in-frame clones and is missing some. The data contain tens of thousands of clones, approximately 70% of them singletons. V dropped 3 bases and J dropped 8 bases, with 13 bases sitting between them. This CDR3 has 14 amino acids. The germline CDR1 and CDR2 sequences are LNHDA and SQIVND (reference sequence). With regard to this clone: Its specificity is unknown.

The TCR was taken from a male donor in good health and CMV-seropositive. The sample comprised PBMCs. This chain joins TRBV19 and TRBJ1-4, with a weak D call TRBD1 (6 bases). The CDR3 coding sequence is TGTGCCAGTAGTATTCGGGCAGGGGAGGAAAAACTGTTTTTT. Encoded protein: CASSIRAGEEKLFF.